The text below deals with one T cell receptor beta chain. Its antigen remains unidentified. Base qualities are not provided; no much larger clone lies one nucleotide away. This sample stems from a study of blood T cell repertoires in COVID-19 (dated by TCRdb to the early 2020s). Broadly, across the study: Samples from collaborators originated in the United States, Italy and Spain and spanned both the acute and convalescent phases of COVID-19. Where available, HLA class I and class II types were obtained from metadata supplied by the sample provider rather than from assay-based typing. A de-identified subject ID, COVID-19 status, age in years and sex were almost always included in the sample metadata. The repertoires were released in a freely available public database meant as a resource for research on the immune response to SARS-CoV-2. The dataset comprised deeply sampled blood TCRbeta repertoires from subjects exposed to, actively infected with, or recovered from COVID-19. The material from the prospective study consisted of cDNA or gDNA derived from T cells, B-cell-depleted T cells, or PBMCs. The samples were drawn from the first 160 participants of the ongoing ImmuneRACE study and from over 950 subjects provided by 6 global collaborators.

Its CDR3 holds 11 amino acids, cysteine through phenylalanine. This entry keeps only the CDR3 DNA: 33 bases, framed from base 1. The germline V gene (reference sequence) sets CDR1 to MNHNY and CDR2 to SVGAGI. Deletion took 10 bases off V and 4 bases off J, with a span of 11 bases between the germline ends. The collaborating institutions used their own protocols to collect whole blood in K2EDTA tubes. For TCRbeta analysis, collaborators shipped samples as frozen whole blood, isolated PBMCs, or DNA extracted from either of those sample types. The investigation overall reported the following: The quantity of clinical and demographic metadata differed by source and by participant and was supplied without curation.

TCRbeta CDR3 regions were amplified from genomic DNA by means of the immunoSEQ Assay, a bias-controlled multiplex PCR. The source study handled its data this way. The number of nucleated cells in each sample was estimated from the amplification of reference gene primers within the assay. Sequence reads were collapsed and filtered to measure the absolute abundance of every unique TCRbeta CDR3 rearrangement. Productive Simpson clonality was computed per sample as the square root of Simpson's diversity index over productive rearrangements. The clones in this table, taken by TCRdb from immuneACCESS, are in-frame only. Not every clone is retained; where verified, under half of the shortfall comes from an unresolved V gene, and the cause of the rest is unknown. V and J calls and clone size come straight from that table; D and trimming were deduced from the DNA. Across this sample there are roughly 59,000 clones, with 70% to 85% seen only once. The ten largest clones capture more than 9.5% of the sample.

The sequence derives from a human donor in a cohort sampled during active COVID-19. Sequencing input: peripheral blood. This chain joins TRBV6-6 to TRBJ2-7, with no reliable assignment of the D segment. The CDR3 loop reads CATESKYEQYF. The sequenced DNA is TGTGCCACCGAGTCGAAATACGAGCAGTACTTC.